The source of this TCR beta chain is a study of CD8 T cells in Susac syndrome. There are 14 residues in the CDR3. Germline loops: CDR1 KGHDR, CDR2 SFDVKD. V lost 4 bases, J lost 4 bases, and 3 bases stayed unmatched. An amount of RNA that ranged from roughly 0.5 to 1 ug was reverse transcribed with random hexamers. An immunoSEQ multiplex PCR amplified TCR beta CDR3 over 54 Vbeta and 13 Jbeta. TCRdb called the immunoSEQ multiplex PCR reads again in MiXCR, with one record for every CDR3 protein. Of some 220,000 distinct CDR3 sequences in the sample, 95% are singletons; the top ten hold 0.085% to 0.095%.

The sample consisted of CD4+ T cells from PBMCs. V and J are TRBV24-1 and TRBJ2-1; 7 bases agree with TRBD2. This TCR was recovered from a human donor with multiple sclerosis. CDR3 sequence: CATSEAGEYNEQFF. The DNA for the CDR3 is TGTGCCACCAGTGAGGCGGGAGAATACAATGAGCAGTTCTTC.